The 32 T cell receptor beta chains reported below all come from one sample, sequenced in a study of blood T cell repertoires in COVID-19. Data came from immunoSEQ multiplex PCR; TCRdb stores just in-frame clones and leaves some out. The sample yields approximately 210,000 clones, around 90% seen once. Sequenced material: peripheral blood. Receptors originate from a man between 70 and 80 years old with acute or convalescent COVID-19.

This chain connects TRBV6-5 to TRBJ2-1, with 8 bases matching TRBD2. CDR3 length: 16 residues. With 2 bases clipped from V and 4 bases from J, the junction kept 7 bases outside the gene matches. CDR1 is MNHEY, CDR2 SVGAGI, per germline. Written as DNA, the CDR3 is TGTGCCAGCAGTTACGCGGGGGGAGCGGTTTACAATGAGCAGTTCTTC. Translated: CASSYAGGAVYNEQFF.

The rearrangement uses TRBV30 and TRBJ2-1; the D gene is possibly TRBD1 (6 bases). V gave up 4 bases and J gave up 0 bases, with 16 bases separating them. The CDR3 length is 16 residues. Per germline, CDR1 GTSNPN and CDR2 SVGIG (reference sequence). The CDR3 spells CAWKVRTASSYNEQFF. In DNA form, the CDR3 reads TGTGCCTGGAAAGTTCGGACAGCGAGCTCCTACAATGAGCAGTTCTTC.

The chain carries TRBV5-4 and TRBJ2-4; possibly TRBD1 for D (5 bases). V was cut by 3 bases and J by 0 bases, with 13 bases left in between. CDR1 is SGHNT and CDR2 is YYREEE in the germline V gene (reference sequence). The CDR3 is 16 residues long. The CDR3 region has the DNA TGTGCCAGCAGCTGGGGCAAAGCGCTAGCCAAAAACATTCAGTACTTC. Translation: CASSWGKALAKNIQYF.

V is TRBV5-1 and J is TRBJ2-1; TRBD2 agrees at 8 bases. This CDR3 region has 14 residues. CDR1 and CDR2 from the germline V gene are SGHRS and YFSETQ. After removal of 4 bases from V and 8 bases from J, the junction contained 8 bases not matched to a gene. In nucleotides, the CDR3 is TGCGCCAGCAGCCTGGGACTAGGAGGCTATGAGCAGTTCTTC. Its translation is CASSLGLGGYEQFF. Variable domain in full (rest from reference TRBV5-1 and TRBJ2-1): KAGVTQTPRYLIKTRGQQVTLSCSPISGHRSVSWYQQTPGQGLQFLFEYFSETQRNKGNFPGRFSGRQFSNSRSEMNVSTLELGDSALYLCASSLGLGGYEQFFGPGTRLTVL.

The chain employs TRBV6-5 and TRBJ1-1; unclear D gene. CDR3 length: 13 amino acids. Germline V gene lookup returns CDR1 MNHEY and CDR2 SVGAGI. Deletions cut 6 bases from V and 0 bases from J, with 8 bases between. The CDR3 spells CASREVMNTEAFF. The CDR3 region has the DNA TGTGCCAGCAGGGAGGTCATGAACACTGAAGCTTTCTTT.

V gene TRBV4-2 combines with J gene TRBJ1-1; the D is unclear. The V gene lost 0 bases and the J gene lost 0 bases, with 11 bases spanning the gap. The CDR3 spans 16 residues. Germline-derived CDR1 and CDR2 are LGHNA and YNFKEQ. CDR3 loop: CASSQDVRGMNTEAFF. CDR3 DNA sequence: TGTGCCAGCAGCCAAGATGTACGGGGAATGAACACTGAAGCTTTCTTT.

The V and J genes are TRBV19 and TRBJ2-1, with 10 bases lining up with TRBD2. The CDR3 is made up of 15 amino acids. The V gene's germline CDR1 is LNHDA and CDR2 SQIVND (reference sequence). With V trimmed by 8 bases and J by 9 bases, 13 bases remained unmatched. Written as DNA, the CDR3 is TGTGCCAGTCTCCCTAGCGGGGGAGGGTACGGTGAGCAGTTCTTC. This encodes CASLPSGGGYGEQFF.

The rearrangement joins TRBV3-1 (or the pseudogene TRBV3-2) to TRBJ2-7; 10 bases agree with TRBD1. The CDR3 is 16 residues long. J gave up 6 bases and V 4 bases, and 12 bases lay outside the gene matches. Germline CDR1 and CDR2: LGHDT and YNNKEL (reference sequence). CDR3 sequence: CASSPGTGDAWGEQYF. CDR3 sequence (DNA): TGTGCCAGCAGCCCCGGGACAGGGGACGCTTGGGGCGAGCAGTACTTC.

The V gene is TRBV30, the J gene TRBJ2-2; maybe TRBD2 (5 bases). Trimming took off 8 bases at V and 1 base at J, with 11 bases between the two ends. There are 13 residues in the CDR3. The germline gives CDR1 GTSNPN, CDR2 SVGIG (reference sequence). The CDR3 sequence: CALGGRNTGELFF. The CDR3 DNA reads TGTGCCCTTGGAGGACGGAACACCGGGGAGCTGTTTTTT.

This clone was observed a few times. At the DNA level, this CDR3 is encoded by other sequences in the same sample as well. The chain recombines TRBV3-1 (or the pseudogene TRBV3-2) with TRBJ2-7; D is perhaps TRBD1 (6 bases). Trimming cost V 4 bases and J 0 bases, with 10 bases left between them. The germline V gene encodes CDR1 LGHDT and CDR2 YNNKEL (reference sequence). This CDR3 has 14 residues. CDR3 protein: CASSLGQNSYEQYF. The CDR3 DNA follows: TGTGCCAGCAGCCTCGGACAGAACTCCTACGAGCAGTACTTC.

This chain joins TRBV18 and TRBJ1-6; D remains ambiguous. V lost 2 bases, J lost 7 bases, and 9 bases lay in between. This CDR3 is 14 amino acids long. CDR1 is KGHSH, CDR2 LQKENI, per germline. The CDR3 DNA sequence: TGTGCCAGCTCACCAGCGGAGGGAAATTCACCCCTCCACTTT. Translating gives CASSPAEGNSPLHF.

V is TRBV11-3 and J is TRBJ2-3; no firm D call. The germline V gene has CDR1 SGHNT and CDR2 YENEEA. The CDR3 has 13 residues. Deletions cut 5 bases from V and 2 bases from J, with 8 bases between. The CDR3 spells CASSGRPTDTQYF. CDR3 coding DNA: TGTGCCAGCAGCGGGCGCCCCACAGATACGCAGTATTTT. Filled out from reference TRBV11-3 and TRBJ2-3, the complete variable domain reads EAGVVQSPRYKIIEKKQPVAFWCNPISGHNTLYWYLQNLGQGPELLIRYENEEAVDDSQLPKDRFSAERLKGVDSTLKIQPAELGDSAVYLCASSGRPTDTQYFGPGTRLTVL.

The chain has TRBV14 and TRBJ2-7; the D gene is possibly TRBD2 (6 bases). V shed 3 bases and J shed 4 bases, with 16 bases lying between them. Germline loops: CDR1 SGHDN, CDR2 FVKESK. This CDR3 comprises 15 residues. The CDR3 bases are TGTGCCAGCAGCCAGGAGGGCCAGGGCCGTTACGAGCAGTACTTC. The encoded protein is CASSQEGQGRYEQYF.

This chain connects TRBV3-1 (or the pseudogene TRBV3-2) to TRBJ1-1; 9 bases map to TRBD1. CDR1 and CDR2 from the germline V gene are LGHDT and YNNKEL (reference sequence). The V gene end was trimmed by 1 base and the J gene end by 3 bases; junction bases not matched to a gene: 0. The CDR3 loop spans 14 amino acids. Here the CDR3 reads CASSQGTGDTEAFF. In DNA, the CDR3 is TGTGCCAGCAGCCAAGGGACAGGGGACACTGAAGCTTTCTTT.

CDR3 protein: CASSNRGPNEQFF. In DNA form, the CDR3 reads TGTGCCAGTAGCAACAGGGGCCCCAATGAGCAGTTCTTC. This chain connects TRBV19 to TRBJ2-1; the match to TRBD1 covers 7 bases. Germline V gene sequence: CDR1 LNHDA, CDR2 SQIVND (reference sequence). Unmatched junction bases numbered 5, after V lost 6 bases and J lost 6 bases. The CDR3 is 13 residues long.

The gene calls are TRBV19 and TRBJ2-6; possibly TRBD2 for D (6 bases). The germline CDR1 and CDR2 sequences are LNHDA and SQIVND (reference sequence). The V and J ends lost 7 bases and 4 bases respectively, with 14 bases between them. The CDR3 extends over 15 amino acids. The CDR3 loop is CASTTWGVGANVLTF. CDR3 bases: TGTGCCAGTACCACCTGGGGGGTCGGGGCCAACGTCCTGACTTTC.

This chain links TRBV3-1 (or the pseudogene TRBV3-2) with TRBJ2-3; 10 bases match TRBD1. Unmatched junction bases numbered 5, after V lost 8 bases and J lost 3 bases. There are 14 residues in the CDR3. Germline CDR1 and CDR2: LGHDT and YNNKEL (reference sequence). CDR3 coding DNA: TGTGCCAGCCGCCCGGGACAGGGGACAGATACGCAGTATTTT. It encodes CASRPGQGTDTQYF.

This chain links TRBV6-5 with TRBJ2-2; 8 positions match TRBD1. Per the germline V gene, CDR1 is MNHEY and CDR2 is SVGAGI. After removal of 6 bases from V and 7 bases from J, the junction contained 4 bases not matched to a gene. CDR3 length equals 13 residues. CDR3: CASRSGGIGELFF. The CDR3 region has the DNA TGTGCCAGCAGATCAGGGGGCATCGGGGAGCTGTTTTTT.

This clone was counted once. This rearrangement joins TRBV4-3 to TRBJ2-7; 8 nucleotides align to TRBD1. This CDR3 has 13 amino acids. V gave up 2 bases and J gave up 6 bases; unmatched junction bases: 3. Germline loops: CDR1 LGHNA, CDR2 YSLEER. In nucleotides, the CDR3 is TGCGCCAGCAGCCAAAGACAGGGGTTCGAGCAGTACTTC. This translates into CASSQRQGFEQYF.

The rearrangement uses TRBV10-3 and TRBJ1-2; 10 nucleotides match TRBD1. Germline CDR1 and CDR2: ENHRY and SYGVKD. The CDR3 length is 17 residues. The V and J ends lost 3 bases and 4 bases, in that order; junction bases with no gene match: 11. CDR3 DNA: TGTGCCATCAGTGATTTAATTAGACAGGGGGCGGGCTATGGCTACACCTTC. Encoded protein: CAISDLIRQGAGYGYTF.

The rearrangement joins TRBV5-5 to TRBJ1-2, with a weak D call TRBD1 (5 bases). The CDR3 spans 14 residues. The germline CDR1 and CDR2 sequences are SGHKS and YYEKEE (reference sequence). The ends were cut back, 2 bases at V and 4 bases at J, with 12 bases in the middle. CDR3 sequence (DNA): TGTGCCAGCAGCTTACAGGTTTTAGGCTATGGCTACACCTTC. As protein: CASSLQVLGYGYTF. The whole variable domain, filled in from reference TRBV5-5 and TRBJ1-2, reads DAGVTQSPTHLIKTRGQQVTLRCSPISGHKSVSWYQQVLGQGPQFIFQYYEKEERGRGNFPDRFSARQFPNYSSELNVNALLLGDSALYLCASSLQVLGYGYTFGSGTRLTVV.

The chain combines TRBV2 with TRBJ2-2; TRBD2 matches at 13 bases. V lost 8 bases, J lost 4 bases, and 7 bases stayed unmatched. Germline V gives CDR1 SNHLY, CDR2 FYNNEI. The CDR3 covers 16 residues. The CDR3 loop is CASGGLAGDFTGELFF. The CDR3 DNA is TGTGCCAGCGGAGGACTAGCGGGAGATTTCACCGGGGAGCTGTTTTTT.

This chain's CDR3 is CASSARQDSSYEQYF. Here the CDR3 DNA reads TGTGCCAGCTCAGCCCGGCAGGACAGTTCCTACGAGCAGTACTTC. The chain employs TRBV18 and TRBJ2-7; TRBD1 might be the D (6 bases). Trimming removed 5 bases at V and 1 base at J, with 15 bases between. This CDR3 has 15 amino acids. CDR1 and CDR2 from the germline V gene are KGHSH and LQKENI.

Written as DNA, the CDR3 is TGTGCCTGGAGTGTACGAGGCAGCCAATATTCCTATGGCTACACCTTC. Residues: CAWSVRGSQYSYGYTF. The chain uses TRBV30 and TRBJ1-2; D is unresolved. The CDR3 totals 16 residues. V lost 0 bases to trimming and J lost 4 bases, with 18 bases between them. Germline V lookup: CDR1 GTSNPN, CDR2 SVGIG (reference sequence).

V gene TRBV7-8 combines with J gene TRBJ2-7; D unclear. The CDR3 has 14 residues. The V gene lost 3 bases and the J gene lost 4 bases, with 13 bases spanning the gap. Germline CDR1 reads SGHVS; CDR2 reads FQNEAQ. CDR3 region: CASSLRGGLYEQYF. CDR3 DNA sequence: TGTGCCAGCAGCTTGAGAGGTGGCCTATACGAGCAGTACTTC.

This CDR3 reads CASSQETESLNEKLFF. The CDR3 DNA is TGTGCCAGCTCACAAGAAACAGAAAGCCTTAATGAAAAACTGTTTTTT. J is TRBJ1-4 and V is TRBV18; unclear D gene. V was shortened by 4 bases and J by 4 bases, with 16 bases between the two germline ends. Per germline, CDR1 KGHSH and CDR2 LQKENI. CDR3 length: 16 residues.

This clone was picked up a small number of times. The chain employs TRBV11-2 and TRBJ2-6; a weak D match, TRBD1 (5 bases). The CDR3 extends over 12 amino acids. Germline V gene sequence: CDR1 SGHAT, CDR2 FQNNGV. V gave up 5 bases and J gave up 12 bases, with 11 bases separating them. The CDR3 DNA sequence: TGTGCCAGCAGCCCAAGGGGCGGCGTCCTGACTTTC. Its translation is CASSPRGGVLTF.

The chain links TRBV12-3 or TRBV12-4 to TRBJ2-7; 7 nucleotides match TRBD2. The length of the CDR3 is 11 residues. With 8 bases clipped from V and 7 bases from J, the junction kept 5 bases outside the gene matches. In nucleotides, the CDR3 is TGTGCCAGCGGGGGGGGGTATGAGCAGTACTTC. Translating it yields CASGGGYEQYF.

There are a few counts of this clone. V and J are TRBV6-5 and TRBJ1-1, with 8 bases fitting TRBD1. Germline V gene lookup returns CDR1 MNHEY and CDR2 SVGAGI. Trimming removed 4 bases from V and 5 bases from J; junction bases left unmatched: 9. CDR3 length equals 15 residues. CDR3 region: CASSSSGGAGTEAFF. The DNA for the CDR3 is TGTGCCAGCAGTTCTTCAGGGGGCGCGGGAACTGAAGCTTTCTTT.

J is TRBJ1-1 and V is TRBV3-1 (or the pseudogene TRBV3-2), with a weak D call TRBD1 (6 bases). V lost 3 bases, J lost 4 bases, and 15 bases lay in between. CDR1 and CDR2 from the germline V gene are LGHDT and YNNKEL (reference sequence). The CDR3 contains 15 residues. The CDR3 DNA reads TGTGCCAGCAGCCAGCATTGGGGGCAATCCACTGAAGCTTTCTTT. Amino acid sequence: CASSQHWGQSTEAFF.

The J gene is TRBJ2-7, the V gene TRBV6-6; 8 nucleotides line up with TRBD2. This CDR3 comprises 17 residues. V dropped 6 bases and J dropped 2; count of bases not matched to a gene: 15. From germline, CDR1 is MNHNY and CDR2 SVGAGI (reference sequence). CDR3 amino acids: CASSRGTSSGSPYEQYF. The CDR3 coding sequence is TGTGCCAGCAGCCGAGGGACCTCTAGCGGGTCCCCCTACGAGCAGTACTTC.

The V gene is TRBV19, the J gene TRBJ2-7, with TRBD1 matching 8 bases. CDR3 length: 18 residues. CDR1 LNHDA and CDR2 SQIVND come from the germline V gene (reference sequence). The V gene end was trimmed by 0 bases and the J gene end by 0 bases; junction bases not matched to a gene: 10. The CDR3 DNA sequence: TGTGCCAGTAGTATAGATCGGCGAGGGACAGGTATCTCCTACGAGCAGTACTTC. Amino acid sequence: CASSIDRRGTGISYEQYF.